Below, 17 T cell receptor beta chains from the same sample are listed, as sequenced in a study of glioma-infiltrating T cells after dendritic cell vaccination. Sequencing used immunoSEQ multiplex PCR; TCRdb keeps in-frame clones, though not all of them. The data hold 80,000 to 95,000 clones, with approximately 87% observed a single time. This material consisted of blood, taken before dendritic cell vaccination. These receptors originate from a human donor with glioblastoma.

This rearrangement joins TRBV6-1 to TRBJ2-7; the D gene is possibly TRBD1 (5 bases). The germline CDR1 and CDR2 sequences are MNHNS and SASEGT. This CDR3 has 13 amino acids. V was shortened by 3 bases and J by 0 bases, with 6 bases between the two germline ends. CDR3 in DNA: TGTGCCAGCAGTGAGGGGCTCTCCTACGAGCAGTACTTC. This encodes CASSEGLSYEQYF.

The chain recombines TRBV25-1 with TRBJ1-2, with unresolved D. Germline CDR1 MGHDK, CDR2 SYGVNS. The CDR3 has 15 amino acids. V was cut by 4 bases and J by 3 bases, with 15 bases left in between. CDR3 coding DNA: TGTGCCAGCAGTGGGTCTCGACGGGGAGACTATGGCTACACCTTC. This codes for CASSGSRRGDYGYTF.

V usage is TRBV4-3 and J usage is TRBJ1-4, with 8 bases matching TRBD1. The CDR3 runs 16 residues. The junction had 5 bases not matched to a gene; V was cut back by 0 bases and J by 5 bases. CDR1 is LGHNA, CDR2 YSLEER, per germline. CDR3 protein: CASSQEGRQGNEKLFF. In DNA, the CDR3 is TGCGCCAGCAGCCAAGAGGGGAGACAGGGGAATGAAAAACTGTTTTTT.

This clone was counted between two and nine times. The chain has TRBV30 and TRBJ1-1; TRBD1 matches 7 bases. V gave up 2 bases and J gave up 0 bases; unmatched junction bases: 6. The V gene's germline CDR1 is GTSNPN and CDR2 SVGIG (reference sequence). This CDR3 spans 15 amino acids. The CDR3 here is CAWSKGQEMNTEAFF. In DNA form, the CDR3 reads TGTGCCTGGAGTAAAGGACAGGAAATGAACACTGAAGCTTTCTTT.

The chain is built from TRBV15 and TRBJ1-5; D is uncertain. The length of the CDR3 is 13 residues. Looked up from germline, CDR1 is LNHNV and CDR2 is YYDKDF (reference sequence). V lost 1 base, J lost 7 bases, and 8 bases lay in between. The chain's CDR3 is CATSRVPGQPQHF. In DNA form, the CDR3 reads TGTGCCACCAGCAGAGTACCAGGACAGCCCCAGCATTTT.

The chain links TRBV7-2 to TRBJ2-1; D is unresolved. Germline-derived CDR1 and CDR2 are SGHTA and FQGNSA. CDR3 length: 13 residues. The ends were cut back, 3 bases at V and 9 bases at J, with 12 bases in the middle. As DNA, the CDR3 is TGTGCCAGCAGCTTTAATATTGTTATTGAGCAGTTCTTC. Its translation is CASSFNIVIEQFF.

V is TRBV19 and J is TRBJ1-1; D may be TRBD1 (6 bases). Per germline, CDR1 LNHDA and CDR2 SQIVND (reference sequence). The V end lost 10 bases, the J end lost 1 base, and 13 bases lay between the germline ends. The CDR3 spans 13 residues. The DNA of the CDR3 is TGTGCCACTGTGGACAGAGCGAACACTGAAGCTTTCTTT. Its translation: CATVDRANTEAFF.

The gene calls are TRBV9 and TRBJ1-1, with D hard to call. The CDR3 has 14 residues. CDR1 is SGDLS and CDR2 is YYNGEE in the germline V gene. Trimming shortened V by 0 bases and J by 5 bases, and 11 bases separated the two germline ends. The CDR3 loop reads CASSVARDWTEAFF. DNA for the CDR3: TGTGCCAGCAGCGTAGCGAGGGATTGGACTGAAGCTTTCTTT.

The chain is built from TRBV2 and TRBJ2-2; D gene ambiguous. Trimming cost V 6 bases and J 6 bases, with 5 bases left between them. The CDR3 consists of 11 residues. Per the germline V gene, CDR1 is SNHLY and CDR2 is FYNNEI. CDR3 coding DNA: TGTGCCAGCAGCTTGTCCGGGGAGCTGTTTTTT. Translating it yields CASSLSGELFF. Based on the CDR3 plus reference TRBV2 and TRBJ2-2, the full variable domain is EPEVTQTPSHQVTQMGQEVILRCVPISNHLYFYWYRQILGQKVEFLVSFYNNEISEKSEIFDDQFSVERPDGSNFTLKIRSTKLEDSAMYFCASSLSGELFFGEGSRLTVL.

The chain uses TRBV10-1 and TRBJ1-1, with D maybe TRBD1 (6 bases). Trimming shortened V by 1 base and J by 5 bases, and 14 bases separated the two germline ends. Germline V lookup: CDR1 WNHNN, CDR2 SYGVQD (reference sequence). The CDR3 consists of 15 residues. In DNA, the CDR3 is TGCGCCAGCAGTGAGTTGGGGGCATATGGGACTGAAGCTTTCTTT. This encodes CASSELGAYGTEAFF.

This clone was found once. The J gene is TRBJ1-5, the V gene TRBV6-5; D is ambiguous. V lost 1 base to trimming and J lost 5 bases, with 6 bases between them. Germline assignment: CDR1 MNHEY and CDR2 SVGAGI. The CDR3 is 13 residues long. DNA for the CDR3: TGTGCCAGCAGTTACTGGCGGGATCAGCCCCAGCATTTT. Protein: CASSYWRDQPQHF.

The rearrangement links TRBV19 to TRBJ1-4, with D possibly TRBD1 on 5 matching bases. CDR1 LNHDA and CDR2 SQIVND come from the germline V gene (reference sequence). V lost 3 bases and J 7 bases, leaving 18 bases between the germline ends. The CDR3 extends over 16 amino acids. CDR3 DNA: TGTGCCAGTAGTATCAACCCTCAGGGAAGGGTTGAAAAACTGTTTTTT. Its protein product is CASSINPQGRVEKLFF.

This clone showed up just once. The chain uses TRBV9 and TRBJ2-2; a weak D match, TRBD2 (5 bases). Per germline, CDR1 SGDLS and CDR2 YYNGEE. The germline V and J ends were trimmed by 0 bases and 8 bases, with 14 bases remaining between them. The CDR3 spans 15 residues. The CDR3 region is CASSVGAGRRGELFF. The DNA of the CDR3 is TGTGCCAGCAGCGTAGGGGCGGGTCGGCGTGGGGAGCTGTTTTTT.

This clone is a singleton in its sample. This chain connects TRBV5-1 to TRBJ1-5; D not resolved. The CDR3 is 14 amino acids. In germline, CDR1 is SGHRS, CDR2 YFSETQ. Trimming removed 7 bases at V and 3 bases at J, with 14 bases between. The CDR3 loop is CASRLGDDNQPQHF. In DNA, the CDR3 is TGCGCCAGCCGGCTGGGAGACGACAATCAGCCCCAGCATTTT. Looking up the rest from reference TRBV5-1 and TRBJ1-5 gives the full variable domain: KAGVTQTPRYLIKTRGQQVTLSCSPISGHRSVSWYQQTPGQGLQFLFEYFSETQRNKGNFPGRFSGRQFSNSRSEMNVSTLELGDSALYLCASRLGDDNQPQHFGDGTRLSIL.

The chain combines TRBV7-9 with TRBJ1-1; 8 nucleotides align to TRBD1. The CDR3 totals 15 residues. CDR1 SEHNR and CDR2 FQNEAQ come from the germline V gene (reference sequence). Trimming removed 1 base from V and 3 bases from J; junction bases left unmatched: 4. The CDR3 loop reads CASSLGRTGYTEAFF. In DNA, the CDR3 is TGTGCCAGCAGCTTAGGGAGGACAGGGTACACTGAAGCTTTCTTT.

The V gene is TRBV11-1, the J gene TRBJ1-4, with TRBD1 matching over 8 bases. The CDR3 length is 16 residues. Looked up from germline, CDR1 is SGHAT and CDR2 is FQDESV (reference sequence). Unmatched junction bases numbered 4, after V lost 4 bases and J lost 0 bases. The CDR3 region is CASSSGQGATNEKLFF. CDR3 nucleotides: TGTGCCAGCAGCTCCGGACAGGGTGCAACTAATGAAAAACTGTTTTTT.

This clone appeared once. CDR3 in DNA: TGCAGCGTGCTTCCGGGAGGGGACGATACGCAGTATTTT. Translation: CSVLPGGDDTQYF. The chain recombines TRBV29-1 with TRBJ2-3, with TRBD2 matching 8 bases. There are 13 residues in the CDR3. The germline V gene encodes CDR1 SQVTM and CDR2 ANQGSEA. V shed 6 bases and J 6 bases; nucleotides not matched to a gene: 8.